This T cell receptor (beta chain) was captured by sequencing in a study of control samples from healthy donors and cancer patients. Germline values: CDR1 SGHVS, CDR2 FQNEAQ. The CDR3 consists of 16 residues. The V gene lost 2 bases and the J gene lost 0 bases, with 11 bases spanning the gap. This table comes from immunoSEQ multiplex PCR, and its TCRdb copy is limited to in-frame clones, with some not included. Among some 160,000 clones, approximately 90% were seen once, and the ten largest hold less than 0.75%. The table lists this clone with a count of one. The receptor comes from a woman aged 25 to 39 in good health. V gene TRBV7-8 combines with J gene TRBJ1-5; D is possibly TRBD1 (5 bases). Source material: blood. This CDR3 reads CASSLLGGYSNQPQHF. Here the CDR3 DNA reads TGTGCCAGCAGCTTACTCGGGGGATATAGCAATCAGCCCCAGCATTTT.